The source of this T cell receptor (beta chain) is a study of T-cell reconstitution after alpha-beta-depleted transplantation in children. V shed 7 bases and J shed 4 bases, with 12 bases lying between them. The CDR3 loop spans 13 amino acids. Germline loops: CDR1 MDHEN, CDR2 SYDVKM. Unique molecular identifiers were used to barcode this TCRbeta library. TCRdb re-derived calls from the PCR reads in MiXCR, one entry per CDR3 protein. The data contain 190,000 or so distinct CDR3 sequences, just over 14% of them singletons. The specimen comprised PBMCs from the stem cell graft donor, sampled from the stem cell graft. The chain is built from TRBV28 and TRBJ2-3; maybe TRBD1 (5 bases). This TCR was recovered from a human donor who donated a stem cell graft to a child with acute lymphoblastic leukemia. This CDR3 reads CASTQGVSDTQYF. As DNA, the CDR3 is TGTGCCAGCACCCAGGGTGTCTCAGATACGCAGTATTTT.